The clone carrying this TCR beta chain was picked up many times. The target antigen is unknown. TCRdb recomputed calls from the 5' RACE reads with MiXCR, one row per CDR3 protein. The data hold tens of thousands of distinct CDR3 sequences, with around 8% observed a single time. This sample is drawn from a study of early T cells in non-severe SARS-CoV-2 infection. Study findings and constraints: Database matching using VDJdb favored anti-spike CD8 responses, with private and CD4 specificities left missing.

The V gene's germline CDR1 is SGHNT and CDR2 YYREEE (reference sequence). Trimming took 0 bases from V and 4 from J; bases not matched to a gene: 5. The CDR3 loop spans 15 amino acids. The material sequenced was whole blood. The TCR was taken from an adult who was a healthcare worker with PCR-confirmed SARS-CoV-2 infection or an uninfected control (not recorded which). This rearrangement joins TRBV5-4 to TRBJ2-7, with 9 nucleotides matching TRBD1. The CDR3 region is CASSLAGQGGYEQYF. The CDR3 nucleotides are TGTGCCAGCAGCTTGGCGGGACAGGGTGGTTACGAGCAGTACTTC.